One TCR beta chain is described in this entry. Its antigen remains unknown. This sample is drawn from a study of identical twins. The study's findings and limits: The abundant beta clonotypes from cord blood had fewer insertions, and memory repertoires had none of this. Alpha sequences that were out-of-frame and twin-shared showed an excess of low generation probability.

TCRdb recomputed calls from the 5' RACE reads with MiXCR, one row per CDR3 protein. This table has 450,000 or so distinct CDR3 sequences, roughly an eighth appearing once. The CDR3 is 15 residues long. The germline V gene has CDR1 MGHDK and CDR2 SYGVNS. The V end was cut by 1 base, the J end by 0 bases, with 7 bases between. Healthy Caucasians provided all donations. In addition, the sample was reused for a study of yellow fever vaccine responses in identical twins.

The receptor was isolated from a woman aged 18-30 years in good health. V usage is TRBV25-1 and J usage is TRBJ2-1, with no clear D. The material sequenced was CD4+ T cells sorted from blood. The CDR3 here is CASSELVSSYNEQFF. The DNA for the CDR3 is TGTGCCAGCAGTGAATTGGTTAGCTCCTACAATGAGCAGTTCTTC.